These 16 T cell receptor beta chains share one sample of origin, sequenced in a study of immune evolution from preneoplasia to lung adenocarcinoma. Sequenced by immunoSEQ multiplex PCR; TCRdb stores in-frame clones only, minus some. The sample gives 3,800 or so clones, 77% of which show up once; about a tenth is in the top ten. The sample was FFPE adjacent normal lung tissue. All receptors derive from a person between 60 and 80 years old with lung adenocarcinoma.

This clone was seen a few times. The DNA for the CDR3 is TGTGCCAGCAGCTTAAGTTTAGGGGGCGACAGGGGCTATGAGCAGTTCTTC. It codes for CASSLSLGGDRGYEQFF. This chain connects TRBV7-8 to TRBJ2-1, with TRBD1 matching 8 bases. The CDR3 totals 17 residues. Per germline, CDR1 SGHVS and CDR2 FQNEAQ. V was clipped by 2 bases and J by 8 bases; unmatched bases: 14. Full variable domain (rest looked up from reference TRBV7-8 and TRBJ2-1): GAGVSQSPRYKVAKRGQDVALRCDPISGHVSLFWYQQALGQGPEFLTYFQNEAQLDKSGLPSDRFFAERPEGSVSTLKIQRTQQEDSAVYLCASSLSLGGDRGYEQFFGPGTRLTVL.

The chain couples TRBV29-1 to TRBJ2-1; TRBD2 matches at 14 bases. This CDR3 is built from 15 residues. From germline, CDR1 is SQVTM and CDR2 ANQGSEA. V shed 5 bases, J shed 7 bases, and the junction held 7 bases outside the gene matches. DNA for the CDR3: TGCAGCGTTTTTGGTAGGACTAGCGGGGGGAATGAGCAGTTCTTC. Its protein product is CSVFGRTSGGNEQFF.

The CDR3 region is CASSSSHQPQHF. In nucleotides, the CDR3 is TGTGCCAGCAGTTCCTCCCATCAGCCCCAGCATTTT. V is TRBV27 and J is TRBJ1-5; unclear D gene. The V end lost 4 bases, the J end lost 5 bases, and 6 bases lay between the germline ends. From germline, CDR1 is MNHEY and CDR2 SMNVEV (reference sequence). The CDR3 sequence is 12 residues long.

This rearrangement joins TRBV7-9 to TRBJ1-4, with a tentative D call TRBD1 (6 bases). The CDR3 spans 16 residues. V shed 1 base and J shed 5 bases, with 14 bases lying between them. Germline CDR1 reads SEHNR; CDR2 reads FQNEAQ (reference sequence). Written as DNA, the CDR3 is TGTGCCAGCAGCTTAGGTGGGTCCGGACAGAATGAAAAACTGTTTTTT. Its translation: CASSLGGSGQNEKLFF.

The chain uses TRBV28 and TRBJ2-7; perhaps TRBD2 as D (5 bases). This CDR3 comprises 14 residues. The germline CDR1 and CDR2 sequences are MDHEN and SYDVKM. The V gene lost 6 bases and the J gene lost 6 bases, with 18 bases spanning the gap. CDR3 DNA sequence: TGTGCCAGCAGCCGAAACGGCGCCCGGGGCGAGCAGTACTTC. Its translation is CASSRNGARGEQYF.

The chain joins TRBV18 to TRBJ1-1, with a possible D match to TRBD1 (5 bases). Trimming pared 0 bases from V and 1 base from J, leaving 12 bases between. Germline CDR1 is KGHSH and CDR2 is LQKENI. The CDR3 loop spans 16 amino acids. CDR3 in DNA: TGTGCCAGCTCACCACCGTCGCGGGGCTCGAACACTGAAGCTTTCTTT. It specifies CASSPPSRGSNTEAFF.

The chain joins TRBV11-3 to TRBJ2-7; D perhaps matches TRBD1 (6 bases). The length of the CDR3 is 15 residues. The ends were cut back, 6 bases at V and 2 bases at J, with 17 bases in the middle. Per the germline V gene, CDR1 is SGHNT and CDR2 is YENEEA. The CDR3 DNA reads TGTGCCAGCAGGATATCGACAGGCACCCCCTACGAGCAGTACTTC. Translated: CASRISTGTPYEQYF.

The CDR3 reads CASSVEQRTDTQYF. In nucleotides, the CDR3 is TGTGCCAGCAGCGTAGAACAGCGCACAGATACGCAGTATTTT. The chain combines TRBV9 with TRBJ2-3; no reliable D call. There are 14 residues in the CDR3. CDR1 is SGDLS and CDR2 is YYNGEE in the germline V gene. V dropped 0 bases and J dropped 1 base, with 6 bases sitting between them.

The chain uses TRBV5-6 and TRBJ2-7, with unresolved D. The CDR3 extends over 13 amino acids. V lost 3 bases, J lost 4 bases, and 11 bases lay in between. Germline lookup yields CDR1 SGHDT and CDR2 YYEEEE. The CDR3 protein is CASSSRGKYEQYF. The CDR3 DNA sequence: TGTGCCAGCAGCTCCCGCGGAAAGTACGAGCAGTACTTC.

This chain joins TRBV9 and TRBJ2-7; the match to TRBD2 covers 7 bases. Per germline, CDR1 SGDLS and CDR2 YYNGEE. Unmatched junction bases numbered 4, after V lost 3 bases and J lost 4 bases. CDR3 length: 13 residues. The CDR3 DNA is TGTGCCAGCAGCGGATCAGCGGGGTACGAGCAGTACTTC. Translating it yields CASSGSAGYEQYF.

This rearrangement joins TRBV5-1 to TRBJ2-2, with 7 bases fitting TRBD1. This CDR3 is 13 amino acids long. Germline V CDR1 and CDR2: SGHRS, YFSETQ. J lost 7 bases, V lost 2 bases, and 2 bases had no gene match. DNA of the CDR3: TGCGCCAGCAGCTTACAGGGGAACGGGGAGCTGTTTTTT. This codes for CASSLQGNGELFF. The full variable domain, completed using reference TRBV5-1 and TRBJ2-2, is KAGVTQTPRYLIKTRGQQVTLSCSPISGHRSVSWYQQTPGQGLQFLFEYFSETQRNKGNFPGRFSGRQFSNSRSEMNVSTLELGDSALYLCASSLQGNGELFFGEGSRLTVL.

This clone was picked up a small number of times. Written as DNA, the CDR3 is TGCGCCAGCAGCCAAGATTGGGAAGGGAGGATTGGCTACACCTTC. It encodes CASSQDWEGRIGYTF. The chain recombines TRBV4-1 with TRBJ1-2, with D uncertain. There are 15 residues in the CDR3. Per germline, CDR1 MGHRA and CDR2 YSYEKL. Trimming stripped 0 bases from V and 7 bases from J, with 15 bases between.

A few counts support this clone. V and J are TRBV9 and TRBJ1-2, with D maybe TRBD1 (5 bases). The CDR3 is 13 amino acids. V shed 3 bases and J shed 3 bases, with 9 bases lying between them. From germline, CDR1 is SGDLS and CDR2 YYNGEE. This CDR3 reads CASSDGGYYGYTF. In nucleotides, the CDR3 is TGTGCCAGCAGCGACGGGGGATACTATGGCTACACCTTC.

The chain is built from TRBV6-5 and TRBJ2-3, with TRBD2 matching 11 bases. Per the germline V gene, CDR1 is MNHEY and CDR2 is SVGAGI. Trimming removed 6 bases from V and 5 bases from J; junction bases left unmatched: 4. The CDR3 spans 14 residues. The CDR3 protein is CASSGLAGKDTQYF. In DNA form, the CDR3 reads TGTGCCAGCAGCGGACTAGCGGGCAAAGATACGCAGTATTTT.

The chain employs TRBV4-1 and TRBJ1-1, with TRBD1 matching over 7 bases. The CDR3 length is 13 residues. Germline-derived CDR1 and CDR2 are MGHRA and YSYEKL. V was clipped by 1 base and J by 8 bases; unmatched bases: 4. The CDR3 bases are TGCGCCAGCAGCCAAGGTGGGACAGTGGAAGCTTTCTTT. This gives the protein CASSQGGTVEAFF.

The rearrangement joins TRBV11-2 to TRBJ1-2, with TRBD1 as a possible D gene (6 bases). Trimming left V 0 bases short and J 6 bases short, with 11 bases between. From germline, CDR1 is SGHAT and CDR2 FQNNGV. This CDR3 is built from 14 residues. The DNA of the CDR3 is TGTGCCAGCAGCTTAGACCCAGGGGTCCATGGCTACACCTTC. Translating it yields CASSLDPGVHGYTF.